This T cell receptor beta chain was observed in a study of blood T cell repertoires in COVID-19. Across the study: COVID-19 samples collected from the United States, Italy and Spain covered acute and convalescent phases. Nucleic acid was either cDNA or gDNA, and it came from T cells, B-cell-depleted T cells, or PBMCs.

Germline loops: CDR1 GTSNPN, CDR2 SVGIG (reference sequence). The trim removed 2 bases at V and 6 bases at J, leaving 3 bases unmatched. The CDR3 loop spans 12 amino acids. Per the study methods: How many nucleated cells were present was estimated from reference gene primer amplification. Only in-frame clones appear in the TCRdb table, and some are missing; sequencing was by immunoSEQ multiplex PCR. V and J calls and clone size are copied from that table; D and trimming were computed from the DNA. The sample consists of approximately 140,000 clones, more than 80% of them appearing once. This receptor was identified in a human donor in a cohort sampled during active COVID-19. J is TRBJ2-7 and V is TRBV30; 8 bases map to TRBD1. Sequenced: peripheral blood. CDR3 sequence reads: CAWSSGGPEQYF. The CDR3 DNA reads TGTGCCTGGAGTTCAGGGGGCCCCGAGCAGTACTTC.